This TCR beta chain was identified during a study of a mutant IDH1 vaccine in newly diagnosed glioma (dated by TCRdb to the early 2020s). Notes on the research overall: Eight vaccinations were administered to patients in weeks 1, 3, 5, 7, 11, 15, 19 and 23, corresponding to visits V03 through V10. Vaccination began 4-6 weeks after radiotherapy alone, or alongside temozolomide cycles in the chemotherapy-containing groups. Of the 25 to 40 patients who were treated, approximately 62% were male and roughly 38% were female, and the mean age was approximately 40 years. Prior to enrollment, patients had been given standard therapy consisting of radiotherapy alone, temozolomide alone, or radiochemotherapy with temozolomide, with the combination given to most patients. Six visits were used for peripheral blood collection: V03 (baseline), V05, V07, V10, V12 and V13. For exploratory analyses, approximately 25 treated patients had longitudinal TCRB deep sequencing done wherever samples were available. The research as a whole found: Vaccine-induced immune responses across multiple MHC alleles were detected in roughly 94% of patients. It was noted by the authors that analyses of patient blood samples could not be reproduced owing to sample limitations. Changes in the top peripheral T cell clonotypes picked up by TCRB sequencing did not appear to be linked to pseudoprogression. Availability determined which PBMC samples were chosen for TCRB deep sequencing.

This sample's time point label indicates: week 5, during vaccination. Each vaccine dose, consisting of 300 ug of a 20-mer mutant IDH1 peptide in Montanide, was administered subcutaneously with topical imiquimod. Newly diagnosed WHO grade 3 or 4 IDH1-mutant astrocytomas showing loss of nuclear ATRX were present in the donors. The samples were drawn from NOA16, a multicentre, single-arm, open-label phase I trial in Germany that tested a mutant IDH1 peptide vaccine in humans for the first time. Genomic DNA for TCRB sequencing was extracted from EDTA blood using the DNeasy Blood and Tissue Kit. This clone was detected only a few times. Its antigen target is currently unknown. Within one base of it there is no much larger clone, and no base qualities were kept. Other DNA sequences from this sample encode an identical CDR3 as well. Counted from cysteine to phenylalanine, this CDR3 has 12 amino acids. Only CDR3 DNA is held: 36 bases, read in frame from base 1. V gives up 2 bases and J gives up 0 bases, and the segment between their germline ends measures 2 bases. The germline V gene (reference sequence) yields SEHNR for CDR1 and FQNEAQ for CDR2.

The method behind the library was the immunoSEQ multiplex PCR assay. Following the manufacturer's protocol, the hsTCRB Kit was used to amplify rearranged TCR beta chain sequences. Sequencing of TCRB libraries was carried out on an Illumina MiSeq. The authors' analysis ran thus. The proprietary platform of the kit vendor was used for demultiplexing, trimming and gene mapping. In TCRdb, the immuneACCESS table is reduced to in-frame sequences with V and J assigned. These tables do not hold every clone; where another copy was compared, an unresolved V gene accounts for under half, and the others remain unexplained. V and J calls plus clone size are reproduced from that table; the DNA served to infer D and trimming. Present in this sample are around 49,000 clones, around 80% of which were seen just once. The top ten constitute roughly 5.2% of the sample.

The clonotype comes from a man aged 50 to 60 with glioma. The chain employs TRBV7-9 and TRBJ2-7; the D gene lacks a confident call. Source: PBMCs, taken from a glioma patient whose treatment included an IDH1 peptide vaccine. CDR3 loop: CASSLSSYEQYF. The nucleotide sequence is TGTGCCAGCAGCTTATCCTCCTACGAGCAGTACTTC.